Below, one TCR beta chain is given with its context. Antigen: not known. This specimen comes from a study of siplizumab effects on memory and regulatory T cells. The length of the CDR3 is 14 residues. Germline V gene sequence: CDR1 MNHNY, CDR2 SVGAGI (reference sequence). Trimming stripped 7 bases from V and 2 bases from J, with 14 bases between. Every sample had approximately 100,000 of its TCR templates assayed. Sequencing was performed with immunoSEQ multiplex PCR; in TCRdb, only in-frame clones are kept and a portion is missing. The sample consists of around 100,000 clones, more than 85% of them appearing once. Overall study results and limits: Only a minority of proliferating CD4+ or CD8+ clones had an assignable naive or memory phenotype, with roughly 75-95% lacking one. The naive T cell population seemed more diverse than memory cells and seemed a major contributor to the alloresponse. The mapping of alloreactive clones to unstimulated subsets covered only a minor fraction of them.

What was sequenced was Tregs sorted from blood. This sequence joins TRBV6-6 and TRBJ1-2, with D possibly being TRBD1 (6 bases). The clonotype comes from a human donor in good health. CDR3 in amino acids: CASTPRTANYGYTF. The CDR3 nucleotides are TGTGCCAGCACCCCAAGGACAGCCAACTATGGCTACACCTTC.